This T cell receptor (beta chain) was identified during a study of shared clonotypes between healthy human individuals. Overall study results and limits: Clonotype sharing levels among donors were expected to vary with sequencing depth.

V shed 4 bases, J shed 4 bases, and the junction held 10 bases outside the gene matches. Germline V gene sequence: CDR1 SGDLS, CDR2 YYNGEE. This CDR3 is built from 16 residues. The healthy adult donors were HIV-negative and reported no recent acute infections or vaccinations. The genomic DNA of each subset was split evenly across several immunoSEQ plates. Unsorted PBMC replicate PCRs drew on about 290 ng DNA, representing some 32,000 T cell genomes. Generated by immunoSEQ multiplex PCR, the TCRdb table keeps only in-frame clones and is missing some. Here the sample spans about 480,000 clones, over 60% being singletons. Only one count was recorded for this clone. Its target is not known.

Sequencing was done on a sample of PBMCs. The chain combines TRBV9 with TRBJ2-3; 9 positions agree with TRBD1. The clonotype was recovered from a woman aged 40 to 55 in good health. Some clones in this sample may be carry-over from other donors' samples. Here the CDR3 reads CASSSRQGVRADTQYF. CDR3 nucleotides: TGTGCCAGCAGCTCGAGACAGGGGGTTAGGGCAGATACGCAGTATTTT.